This TCR beta chain came from a study of response to subunit inactivated influenza vaccine. Study-wide results and limits: Few new T cells, the authors suggested, are recruited by each seasonal influenza vaccination.

TCRdb reprocessed the RT-PCR reads via MiXCR and lists one record per CDR3 protein. The repertoire includes about 500,000 distinct CDR3 sequences, over 10% of them detected once, and around 13% sits in the top ten. Turning to this clonotype: Its specificity is not known.

Trimming took 4 bases from V and 2 from J; bases not matched to a gene: 10. Germline V gene sequence: CDR1 WSHSY, CDR2 SAAADI. This CDR3 contains 17 residues. This TCR came from a man aged 50 or older who received an inactivated influenza vaccine. V gene TRBV10-2 combines with J gene TRBJ2-3; 9 bases map to TRBD1. Specimen: PBMCs from blood, collected 40 to 50 days after vaccination. The CDR3 DNA sequence: TGCGCCAGCAGTGTCCCGGCAGGGACAGGGTTCACAGATACGCAGTATTTT. Translation gives CASSVPAGTGFTDTQYF.